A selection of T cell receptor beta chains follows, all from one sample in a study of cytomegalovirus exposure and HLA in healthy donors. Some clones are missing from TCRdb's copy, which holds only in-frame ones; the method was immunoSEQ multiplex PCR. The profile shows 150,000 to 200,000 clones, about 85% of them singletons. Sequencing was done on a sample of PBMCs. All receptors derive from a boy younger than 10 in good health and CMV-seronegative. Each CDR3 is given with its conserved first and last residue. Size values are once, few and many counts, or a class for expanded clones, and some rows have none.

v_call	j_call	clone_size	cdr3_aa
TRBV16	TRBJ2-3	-	CASSNNVGTLPADTQYF
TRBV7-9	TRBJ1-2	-	CSSSDPGQTYGYTF
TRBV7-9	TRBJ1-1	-	CASSLDRVGTEAFF
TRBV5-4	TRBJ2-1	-	CASSLEVGDEQFF
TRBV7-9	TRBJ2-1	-	CASSMGGNEQFF
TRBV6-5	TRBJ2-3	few	CASQPSASGRAREYF
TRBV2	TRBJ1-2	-	CASSPWASANYGYTF
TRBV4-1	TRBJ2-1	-	CASSQIGGEQFF
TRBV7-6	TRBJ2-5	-	CASGETQYF
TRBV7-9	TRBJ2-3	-	CASSLGYTDTQYF
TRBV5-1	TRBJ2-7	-	CASSLSGSSYEQYF
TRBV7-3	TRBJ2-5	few	CASSPGGSHQETQYF
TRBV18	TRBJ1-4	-	CASSPDRIYEKLFF
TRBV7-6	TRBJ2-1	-	CASSDSGIDDEQFF
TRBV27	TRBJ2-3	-	CASSLQRVRDTQYF
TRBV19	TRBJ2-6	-	CASSRRGQGSGANVLTF
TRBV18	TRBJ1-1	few	CASSHGQPNTEAFF
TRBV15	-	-	CATSPRGSSGVYEQYF
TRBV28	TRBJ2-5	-	CASSDTGGTETQYF
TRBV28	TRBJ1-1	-	CASSFRENTEAFF